The entry below describes one T cell receptor beta chain. Its specificity is unknown. Relative to the germline gene, one junction end is altered; a read error may explain this. The data originate from a study of tumor-infiltrating lymphocytes in primary liver carcinoma. At the level of the study: Men and women, 30 to 69 years of age, made up the patients. Study results and caveats: Among top clones, only about 7-24% appeared in all five tumor regions.

Total RNA (about 500 ng) served as template for TCR beta cDNA synthesis primed by a constant-region primer. Each TCR beta library was derived from three nested multiplex PCR rounds that employed slightly modified ARM-PCR. TCRdb redid the calling of the multiplex PCR reads with MiXCR, one entry per CDR3 protein. The sample shows approximately 120,000 distinct CDR3 sequences, 55% to 75% of them seen only once. Both RNA and DNA were isolated together from around 18-30 mg of bulk tissue that had not been sorted. No treatment had been given to the patients, who were chronically infected with HBV. Sequences were obtained from liver tumor tissue from sampling region 3. The subset here: tumor region T3, left-lateral pole. This receptor was identified in a woman aged 60-75 years with primary liver carcinoma and hepatitis B virus infection.

The CDR3 loop is CASSMLPSTGTQYF. The CDR3 DNA sequence: TGTGCCAGCAGCATGCTCCCGAGCACAGGTACGCAGTATTTT. The chain carries TRBV11-2 and TRBJ2-3; a weak D match, TRBD1 (5 bases). CDR1 SGHAT and CDR2 FQNNGV come from the germline V gene. The CDR3 totals 14 residues.